Sequencing of this T cell receptor (beta chain) was carried out in a study of blood T cell repertoires in COVID-19. About the research overall: Researchers got acute and convalescent COVID-19 samples from the United States, Italy and Spain. T cells, B-cell-depleted T cells, or PBMCs supplied cDNA or gDNA.

Per the original data handling: Reference gene primer amplification in the assay estimated nucleated cell counts. The data were produced by immunoSEQ multiplex PCR, yet TCRdb's version contains in-frame clones alone and is incomplete. V and J calls and clone size are given by that table; D and trimming were obtained from the DNA. The sample lists 450,000 to 500,000 clones, 70% to 90% occurring once. The CDR3 length is 14 residues. Germline loops: CDR1 GTSNPN, CDR2 SVGIG (reference sequence). V shed 6 bases, J shed 5 bases, and the junction held 9 bases outside the gene matches. The chain links TRBV30 to TRBJ1-5; 8 bases match TRBD1. The sample comprised peripheral blood. This clonotype was obtained from a human donor in a cohort sampled during active COVID-19. The CDR3 loop reads CACSQQGGHQPQHF. CDR3 nucleotides: TGTGCCTGCTCTCAACAGGGGGGTCATCAGCCCCAGCATTTT.